A selection of T cell receptor beta chains follows, all from one sample in a study of regulatory T cells in long-lasting Graves disease. Using its own MiXCR run on the multiplex PCR reads, TCRdb lists one record per CDR3 protein. The sample lists a few hundred thousand distinct CDR3 sequences, about 20% occurring once. This specimen consisted of peripheral blood mononuclear cells (PBMCs), obtained when the disease was refractory, from a patient treated with antithyroid drugs. Every receptor here comes from a female donor with Graves disease. CDR3s leave out the opening cysteine and the closing phenylalanine or tryptophan.

j_gene	v_gene	CDR3aa
TRBJ2-7	TRBV4-1	ASSRTATSGGYEQY
TRBJ2-7	TRBV28	ASHTGTRIGQY
TRBJ2-5	TRBV20-1	SAMGRRFETQY
TRBJ2-5	TRBV11-2	ASRRGACGRETQH
TRBJ2-7	TRBV15	ATSRDRDLQSEQY
TRBJ1-5	TRBV7-9	ASSLVGGRDQPQH
TRBJ1-4	TRBV19	ASISDRGEKLF
TRBJ1-1	TRBV5-1	ASSVTGGNTEAF
TRBJ2-3	TRBV12-3/TRBV12-4	ASSGLAGAQTDTQY
TRBJ2-2	TRBV9	ASSVGGGGTGELF
TRBJ1-2	TRBV27	ASSLSPGGYGYT
TRBJ1-5	TRBV4-3	ASSQQGGQPQH
TRBJ1-5	TRBV5-8	ASSLIDLWDQPQH
TRBJ1-2	TRBV18	ASSPEQGGYT
TRBJ1-1	TRBV6-5	ASSYRGTPKAF
TRBJ2-7	TRBV5-1	ASSSNSGSYEQY
TRBJ1-1	TRBV5-5	ASRPDRGITGTEAF
TRBJ2-7	TRBV28	ASSLVQGAREQY
TRBJ2-7	TRBV30	AWRSGTSFSYEQY
TRBJ2-2	TRBV24-1	ATSDLTSGDTGELF
TRBJ1-1	TRBV11-2	ASSQGVRGRNTEAF
TRBJ2-5	TRBV9	ASSVSEQRGTQY
TRBJ1-5	TRBV19	ASSQGRSSNQPQH
TRBJ1-2	TRBV12-3/TRBV12-4	ASSLSDYGYT
TRBJ2-7	TRBV7-9	ASSPAGGGRAGEQY
TRBJ2-7	TRBV28	ASSSPGTGYYEQY
TRBJ2-3	TRBV7-3	ASSLRGHSTDTQY
TRBJ2-5	TRBV5-1	ASSRNARGQETQY
TRBJ1-5	TRBV3-1	ASTLGGYSNQPQH
TRBJ2-6	TRBV12-3/TRBV12-4	ASSFGAGANVLT
TRBJ2-7	TRBV27	ASSFASGRYEQY
TRBJ2-7	TRBV2	ASQSPGQEGEQY
TRBJ1-1	TRBV20-1	SAREKLGEAF
TRBJ2-7	TRBV6-1	ASLLAETYEQY
TRBJ2-5	TRBV19	ASRQTGAIETQY
TRBJ2-7	TRBV7-2	ASSRTSGSVHEQY
TRBJ2-5	TRBV20-1	SATRRGGVNQETQY
TRBJ1-2	TRBV5-1	ASSLERGLYGYT
TRBJ1-1	TRBV12-3/TRBV12-4	ASSPPDRGGGNTEAF
TRBJ2-5	TRBV19	ASSRLAGGKETQY
TRBJ2-1	TRBV20-1	STYALQGNEQF
TRBJ2-7	TRBV5-1	ASSLGRGVYSYEQY
TRBJ1-2	TRBV20-1	SASRRDDGYT
TRBJ1-2	TRBV29-1	SVGRNMNYGYT
TRBJ2-1	TRBV28	ASSYEGGSDEQF
TRBJ1-5	TRBV12-3/TRBV12-4	ASAAEQGAGQPQH